This record looks at one TCR beta chain sequence and its context. No antigen is known for it. Over chemoradiotherapy, repertoires were sampled more than once. This specimen belongs to a study of chemoradiotherapy in HPV16-positive cancers. The study's findings and limits: During treatment, candidate HPV-specific clones and E7-related motifs expanded in tumor. HPV-responsive T-cell expansion during chemoradiotherapy was linked to improved recurrence-free survival in HPV16-positive patients. Only two HPV16-positive patients supplied the functional HPV-specificity definition.

Libraries were prepared by immunoSEQ multiplex PCR; TCRdb keeps only in-frame clonotypes and omits some of them. The sample holds 7,500 to 8,000 clones, around 80% seen once. The CDR3 totals 14 residues. V gave up 3 bases and J gave up 7 bases, with 10 bases separating them. Germline values: CDR1 MGHRA, CDR2 YSYEKL. The sequence was obtained from a human donor with HPV-associated anogenital cancer. The rearrangement uses TRBV4-1 and TRBJ1-6; D uncertain. This sample was taken from a patient who underwent chemoradiotherapy. The CDR3 spells CASSHPIGNSPLHF. CDR3 coding DNA: TGCGCCAGCAGCCACCCGATTGGGAATTCACCCCTCCACTTT.